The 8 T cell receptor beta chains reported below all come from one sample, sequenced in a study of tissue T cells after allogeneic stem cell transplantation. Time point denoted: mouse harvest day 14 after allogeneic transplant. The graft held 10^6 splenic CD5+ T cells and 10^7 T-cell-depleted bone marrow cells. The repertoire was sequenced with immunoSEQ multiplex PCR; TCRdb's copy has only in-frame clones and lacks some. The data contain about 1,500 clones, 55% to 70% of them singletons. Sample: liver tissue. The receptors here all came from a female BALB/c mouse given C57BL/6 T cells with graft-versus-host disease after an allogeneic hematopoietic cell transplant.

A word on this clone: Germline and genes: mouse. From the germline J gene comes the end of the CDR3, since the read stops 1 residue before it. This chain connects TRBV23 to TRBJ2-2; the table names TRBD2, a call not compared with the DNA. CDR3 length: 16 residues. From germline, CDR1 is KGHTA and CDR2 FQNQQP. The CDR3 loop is CSSSQRLGGRTGQLYF. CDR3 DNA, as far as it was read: TGCTCCAGCAGTCAGCGACTGGGGGGGCGCACCGGGCAGCTCTAC.

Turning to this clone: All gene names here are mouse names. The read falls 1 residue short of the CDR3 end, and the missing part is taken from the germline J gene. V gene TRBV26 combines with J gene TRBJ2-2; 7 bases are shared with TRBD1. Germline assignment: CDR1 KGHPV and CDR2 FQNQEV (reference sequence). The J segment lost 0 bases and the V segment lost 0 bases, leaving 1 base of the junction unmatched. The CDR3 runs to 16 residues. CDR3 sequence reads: CASSLSTGTNTGQLYF. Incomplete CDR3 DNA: TGTGCCAGCAGTCTGTCGACAGGGACAAACACCGGGCAGCTCTAC.

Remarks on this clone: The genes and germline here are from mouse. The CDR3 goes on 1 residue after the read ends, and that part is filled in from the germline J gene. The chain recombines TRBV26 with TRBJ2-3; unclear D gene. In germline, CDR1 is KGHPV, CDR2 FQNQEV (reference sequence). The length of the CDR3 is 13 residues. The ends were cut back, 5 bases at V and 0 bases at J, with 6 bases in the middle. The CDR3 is CASSFTSAETLYF. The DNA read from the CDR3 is TGTGCCAGCAGTTTCACTAGTGCAGAAACGCTGTAT.

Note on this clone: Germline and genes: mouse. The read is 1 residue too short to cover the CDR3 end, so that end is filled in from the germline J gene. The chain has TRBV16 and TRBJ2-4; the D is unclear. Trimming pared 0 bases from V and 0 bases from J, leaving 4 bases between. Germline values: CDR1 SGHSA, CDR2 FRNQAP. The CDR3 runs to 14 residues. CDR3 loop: CASSLEQSQNTLYF. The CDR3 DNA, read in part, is TGTGCAAGCAGCTTAGAGCAAAGTCAAAACACCTTGTAC.

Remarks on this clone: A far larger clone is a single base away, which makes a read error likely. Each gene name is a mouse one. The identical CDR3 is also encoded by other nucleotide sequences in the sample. The part of the CDR3 DNA that was read is TGTGCCAGCAGTAGAGGGGGGTATGAACAGTAC. Protein sequence: CASSRGGYEQY. The full CDR3 protein is CASSRGGYEQYF. V and J are TRBV17 and TRBJ2-7; D might be TRBD1 or TRBD2, each matching 6 bases. The read falls 1 residue short of the CDR3 end, and the missing part is taken from the germline J gene. In germline, CDR1 is MNHDT, CDR2 YYDKIL. There are 12 residues in the CDR3.

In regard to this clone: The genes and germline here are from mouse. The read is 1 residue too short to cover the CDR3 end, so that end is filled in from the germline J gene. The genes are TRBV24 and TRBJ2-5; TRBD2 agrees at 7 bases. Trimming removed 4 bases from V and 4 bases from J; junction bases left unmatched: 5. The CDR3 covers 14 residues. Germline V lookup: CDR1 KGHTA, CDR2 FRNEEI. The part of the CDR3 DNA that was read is TGTGCCAGCAGTCCCCGGCTGGGGGAAGACACCCAGTAC. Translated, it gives CASSPRLGEDTQY. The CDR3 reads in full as CASSPRLGEDTQYF.

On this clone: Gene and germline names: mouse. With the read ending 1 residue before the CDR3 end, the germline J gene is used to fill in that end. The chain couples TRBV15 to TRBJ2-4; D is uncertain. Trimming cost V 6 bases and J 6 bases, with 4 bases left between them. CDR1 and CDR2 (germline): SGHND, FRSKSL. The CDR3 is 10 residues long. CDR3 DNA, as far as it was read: TGTGCCAGCAGCACCAACACCTTGTAC. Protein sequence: CASSTNTLY. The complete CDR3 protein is CASSTNTLYF.

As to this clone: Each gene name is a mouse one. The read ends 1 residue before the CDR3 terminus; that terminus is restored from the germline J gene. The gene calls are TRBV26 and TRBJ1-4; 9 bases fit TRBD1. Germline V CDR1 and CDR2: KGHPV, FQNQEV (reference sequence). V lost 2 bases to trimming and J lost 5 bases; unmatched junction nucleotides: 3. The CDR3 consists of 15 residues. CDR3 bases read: TGTGCCAGCAGTCTGGGAGGACAGGGGAACGAAAGATTATTT. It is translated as CASSLGGQGNERLF. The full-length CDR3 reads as CASSLGGQGNERLFF.